This T cell receptor beta chain was documented in a study of blood T cells in healthy people across ages. Overall study results and limits: Conclusively comparing naive with antigen-experienced cells was impossible with unsorted PBMCs. Because donor CMV status was unknown, expanded clonotype changes were possibly confounded.

The V segment lost 1 base and the J segment 7 bases; nucleotides outside the gene matches: 10. The germline CDR1 and CDR2 sequences are DFQATT and SNEGSKA (reference sequence). The CDR3 contains 15 residues. Using a J-beta primer mix together with a sample-barcoded 5' primer, a second PCR was run for roughly 7 to 12 cycles. TCRdb independently ran MiXCR on the 5' RACE reads; one entry per CDR3 protein. This table has under 2 million distinct CDR3 sequences, around 36% appearing once. A few counts support this clonotype. Its specificity is not known. What was sequenced was blood. V and J are TRBV20-1 and TRBJ2-7, with 10 bases that match TRBD1. The clonotype was recovered from a woman in her 30s in good health. The DNA of the CDR3 is TGCAGTGCTAGAGGAAGACAGGGGGCGTCGGAAGAGCAGTACTTC. This translates into CSARGRQGASEEQYF.